These T cell receptor beta chains were read from a single sample in a study of cytomegalovirus exposure and HLA in healthy donors. TCRdb's table, derived via immunoSEQ multiplex PCR, lists solely in-frame clones and lacks some. The data hold roughly 170,000 clones, with over 80% observed a single time. The sequenced sample was PBMCs. The source of these receptors is a woman aged 45-65 years in good health and CMV-seropositive. Both conserved end residues are part of each CDR3. A D gene is named only where the DNA matches it firmly. Size is omitted from some rows. Given values are once, few, many or a class for expanded clones.

abundance	d_gene	v_gene	j_gene	CDR3nt	CDR3aa
.	.	TRBV4-1	TRBJ2-3	TGCGCCAGCAGCCAAGATCCCTCGGACAGCGGTGGAGATACGCAGTATTTT	CASSQDPSDSGGDTQYF
.	.	TRBV20-1	TRBJ2-7	TGCAGTGCTTACGACAGAAGCGAGCAGTACTTC	CSAYDRSEQYF
.	TRBD1	TRBV4-1	TRBJ1-2	TGCGCCAGCAGCCTAGGCCCTACAGGGGGCGAGGGCTACACCTTC	CASSLGPTGGEGYTF
.	TRBD1	TRBV5-4	TRBJ1-4	TGTGCCAGCAGCTTGGGCCCGACAGGGGGCGGTGAAAAACTGTTTTTT	CASSLGPTGGGEKLFF
.	.	TRBV6-1	TRBJ2-1	TGTGCCAGCAGTGAAAATAGCGCAGGTGAGCAGTTCTTC	CASSENSAGEQFF
.	TRBD1	TRBV5-1	TRBJ2-7	TGCGCCAGCAGCTCGGAACCGACAGGGAAATACGAGCAGTACTTC	CASSSEPTGKYEQYF
.	.	TRBV10-3	TRBJ2-1	TGTGCCATCACCCCGGGGGACCTTTACAATGAGCAGTTCTTC	CAITPGDLYNEQFF
.	TRBD2	TRBV13	TRBJ2-5	TGTGCCAGCAGCTTCGGACTAGCGGGAGAGATGGGAAAAGGAGAGGAGACCCAGTACTTC	CASSFGLAGEMGKGEETQYF
.	.	TRBV7-9	TRBJ2-5	TGTTCCAGCAGCCCTGGCGGACATCCCATCGTGGAGACCCAGTACTTC	CSSSPGGHPIVETQYF
.	TRBD2	TRBV7-3	TRBJ2-3	TGTGCCAGCACTCCCGGGAATAGCGGGTTCACAGATACGCAGTATTTT	CASTPGNSGFTDTQYF
.	TRBD1	TRBV9	TRBJ1-3	TGTGCCAGCAGCCAGACTGGACAGGGCTCCGGAAACACCATATATTTT	CASSQTGQGSGNTIYF
once	TRBD1	TRBV5-1	TRBJ1-1	TGCGCCAGCAGCCCCGACAGGGGGCGTCAAGCTTTCTTT	CASSPDRGRQAFF
.	TRBD1	TRBV5-1	TRBJ2-5	TGCGCCAGCAGCTTTCGGACAGGGGAGACCCAGTACTTC	CASSFRTGETQYF
.	.	TRBV7-2	TRBJ2-1	TGTGCCAGCAGTCAGGTGATCAGCTCCTACAATGAGCAGTTCTTC	CASSQVISSYNEQFF
.	TRBD2	TRBV28	TRBJ2-4	TGTGCCAGCAGCCCCCCTAGCGGTAAAAACATTCAGTACTTC	CASSPPSGKNIQYF
.	TRBD1	TRBV19	TRBJ2-7	TGTGCCAGCCAGCTTGGGACAGTTCCCTACGAGCAGTACTTC	CASQLGTVPYEQYF
.	.	TRBV9	TRBJ2-3	TGTGCCAGCAGCGTAAGTTGGCTTTACACAGATACGCAGTATTTT	CASSVSWLYTDTQYF
.	.	TRBV9	TRBJ1-1	TGTGCCAGCAGCGTAGGGCCAGAGAACACTGAAGCTTTCTTT	CASSVGPENTEAFF
.	.	TRBV7-8	TRBJ2-3	TGTGCCAGCAGTCCTCATTCGGCGGATAGCACAGATACGCAGTATTTT	CASSPHSADSTDTQYF
.	TRBD2	TRBV9	TRBJ2-3	TGTGCCAGCAGCGTAGCTGGAGCGGGAGGCGGCACAGATACGCAGTATTTT	CASSVAGAGGGTDTQYF
few	.	TRBV5-6	TRBJ1-4	TGTGCCAGCAGCTTGCTTCTAGCGGGGGGGGAAAAACTGTTTTTT	CASSLLLAGGEKLFF
.	TRBD2	TRBV2	TRBJ2-1	TGTGCCAGCAGCCCTCGGGTAGCGGGATACAATGAGCAGTTCTTC	CASSPRVAGYNEQFF
.	.	TRBV4-2	TRBJ2-2	TGTGCCAGCAGCCGGTTTGAAGACGGGGTCACCGGGGAGCTGTTTTTT	CASSRFEDGVTGELFF
.	TRBD2	TRBV2	TRBJ2-3	TGTGCCACCCAAGGACTAGGCACAGATACGCAGTATTTT	CATQGLGTDTQYF
.	TRBD1	TRBV27	TRBJ1-2	TGTGCCAGCAGTTTAGAGGGGGCCGCTAACTATGGCTACACCTTC	CASSLEGAANYGYTF
.	TRBD1	TRBV11-3	TRBJ2-1	TGTGCCAGCAGCTTCGAGGGACAGGGGTTTGTTGAGCAGTTCTTC	CASSFEGQGFVEQFF
.	.	TRBV7-9	TRBJ2-7	TGTGCCAGCAGCTTAGTATCCTACGAGCAGTACTTC	CASSLVSYEQYF
.	.	TRBV4-3	TRBJ2-2	TGCGCCAGCAGCCAAGAAATTACCCCGGTCCTGATTACCGGGGAGCTGTTTTTT	CASSQEITPVLITGELFF
.	.	TRBV4-2	TRBJ2-7	TGTGCCAGCAGCCAAGCGCCAGGCTTTACCTACGAGCAGTACTTC	CASSQAPGFTYEQYF
.	.	TRBV29-1	TRBJ1-1	TGCAGCGTTAGGGGCTTTTGGGGCACTGAAGCTTTCTTT	CSVRGFWGTEAFF
.	.	TRBV10-3	TRBJ2-5	TGTGCCATCAGTGAGGGTCAGCAAGAGACCCAGTACTTC	CAISEGQQETQYF
.	.	TRBV7-2	TRBJ1-3	TGTGCCAGCAGCTTAGAGGGGATCTCTGGAAACACCATATATTTT	CASSLEGISGNTIYF
.	TRBD2	TRBV7-3	TRBJ2-1	TGTGCCAGCAGCTTAGCGGGAGGGACCTACAATGAGCAGTTCTTC	CASSLAGGTYNEQFF
.	.	TRBV27	TRBJ1-2	TGTGCCAGCGGCCGGGGGGTGAGTGGCTACACCTTC	CASGRGVSGYTF
.	TRBD2	TRBV7-2	TRBJ2-7	TGTGCCAGCAGAGCGGGGGGGGGCAACTACGAGCAGTACTTC	CASRAGGGNYEQYF
once	.	TRBV18	TRBJ2-2	TGTGCCAGCTCACCGGGCACGAACACCGGGGAGCTGTTTTTT	CASSPGTNTGELFF
.	TRBD1	TRBV5-5	TRBJ1-4	TGTGCCAGCAGCTTTGGACAGGGTTATGAAAAACTGTTTTTT	CASSFGQGYEKLFF
few	.	TRBV6-6	TRBJ2-7	TGTGCCAGCAGTTTTCCCGGGGGGCCCTACGAGCAGTACTTC	CASSFPGGPYEQYF
.	TRBD1	TRBV30	TRBJ1-1	TGTGCCTGGAACCCCGGGACAGGGAACACTGAAGCTTTCTTT	CAWNPGTGNTEAFF
.	.	TRBV27	TRBJ2-4	TGTGCCAGCAGTCTAGGGACTGGATTAAACATTCAGTACTTC	CASSLGTGLNIQYF
.	.	TRBV5-4	TRBJ2-7	TGTGCCAGCAGCTTGGACCTGAGTAGCCGCGAGCAGTACTTC	CASSLDLSSREQYF
.	.	TRBV27	TRBJ2-7	TGTGCCAGCAGTCTCCAGCGGCAGTCCTACGAGCAGTACTTC	CASSLQRQSYEQYF
.	TRBD1	TRBV27	TRBJ1-2	TGTGCCAGCAGGACAGGGGCTAACTATGGCTACACCTTC	CASRTGANYGYTF
.	.	TRBV2	TRBJ1-1	TGTGCCACCTCTCAGGCGCTTGGGAACACTGAAGCTTTCTTT	CATSQALGNTEAFF
.	.	TRBV19	TRBJ2-7	TGTGCCAGTAGTTGGCGGGCACCCTTCAACTACGAGCAGTACTTC	CASSWRAPFNYEQYF
.	.	TRBV7-9	TRBJ2-7	TGTGCCAGCAGCTTAGATCGGGGCTACGAGCAGTACTTC	CASSLDRGYEQYF
once	.	TRBV19	TRBJ2-7	TGTGCCAGTAGTTTCCGAGACAGTCTCTACGAGCAGTACTTC	CASSFRDSLYEQYF
.	.	TRBV9	TRBJ2-5	TGTGCCAGCAGCGTAGTTGCAGGGGCTGGGGAGACCCAGTACTTC	CASSVVAGAGETQYF
.	TRBD1	TRBV15	TRBJ1-1	TGTGCCACCAGCAGAGAAGACTGGACAGGAGATGGGAACACTGAAGCTTTCTTT	CATSREDWTGDGNTEAFF
few	TRBD1	TRBV30	TRBJ1-6	TGTGCCTGGAGTTGGACAGGGAAATCACCCCTCCACTTT	CAWSWTGKSPLHF